The following is a TCR beta chain sequence with its context. The CDR3 consists of 13 residues. The germline CDR1 and CDR2 sequences are MRHNA and SNTAGT. Trimming removed 4 bases at V and 6 bases at J, with 10 bases between. This sample was taken from a study of blood T cell repertoires in COVID-19. Study background: Samples representing acute and convalescent COVID-19 were sourced from the United States, Italy and Spain. Sample material is recorded as cDNA or gDNA derived from T cells, B-cell-depleted T cells, or PBMCs.

Per the study methods: The authors estimated nucleated cell counts from reference gene primer amplification. The assay was immunoSEQ multiplex PCR, and TCRdb's table has in-frame clones only and misses some. That table furnishes V, J and clone size, whereas the DNA furnished D and trimming. This sample has approximately 160,000 clones, with about 88% found just once. The sequencing sample was made of peripheral blood. The receptor comes from a woman older than 75 with acute or convalescent COVID-19. This chain connects TRBV6-4 to TRBJ1-5; no clear D. The CDR3 DNA is TGTGCCAGCAGTGTGGAGCCAAGTCAGCCCCAGCATTTT. Translating gives CASSVEPSQPQHF.